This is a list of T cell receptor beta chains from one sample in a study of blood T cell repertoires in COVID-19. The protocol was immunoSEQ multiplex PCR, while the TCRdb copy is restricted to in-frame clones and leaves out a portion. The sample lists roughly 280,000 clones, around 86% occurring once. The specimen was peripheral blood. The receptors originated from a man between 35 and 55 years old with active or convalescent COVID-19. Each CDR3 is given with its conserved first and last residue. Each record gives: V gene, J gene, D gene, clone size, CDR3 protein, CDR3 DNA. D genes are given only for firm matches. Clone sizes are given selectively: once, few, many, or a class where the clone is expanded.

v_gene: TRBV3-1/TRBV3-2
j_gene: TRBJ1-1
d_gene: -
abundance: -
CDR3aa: CASSPSFPNTEAFF
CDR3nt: TGTGCCAGCAGCCCCAGTTTCCCGAACACTGAAGCTTTCTTT

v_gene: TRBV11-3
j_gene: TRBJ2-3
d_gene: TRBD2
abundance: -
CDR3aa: CASSFQAGGLADTQYF
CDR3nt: TGTGCCAGCAGCTTCCAAGCGGGAGGGCTAGCAGATACGCAGTATTTT

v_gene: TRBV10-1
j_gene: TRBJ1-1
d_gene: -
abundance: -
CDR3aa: CASSESGYGLTEAFF
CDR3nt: TGCGCCAGCAGTGAATCCGGCTATGGGCTCACTGAAGCTTTCTTT

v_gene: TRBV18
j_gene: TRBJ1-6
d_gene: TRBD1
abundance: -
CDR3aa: CASSPQSTGDNSPLHF
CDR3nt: TGTGCCAGCTCACCACAGTCAACAGGGGATAATTCACCCCTCCACTTT

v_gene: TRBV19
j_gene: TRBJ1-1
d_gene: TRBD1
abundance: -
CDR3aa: CASSHNRRGDTEAFF
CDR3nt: TGTGCCAGTAGCCATAACCGCAGGGGGGACACTGAAGCTTTCTTT

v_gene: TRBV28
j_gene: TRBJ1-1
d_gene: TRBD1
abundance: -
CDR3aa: CASSLGQGNTEAFF
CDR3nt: TGTGCCAGCAGCCTCGGACAGGGGAACACTGAAGCTTTCTTT

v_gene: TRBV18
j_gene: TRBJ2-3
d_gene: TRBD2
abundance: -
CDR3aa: CASSPRAGGTDTQYF
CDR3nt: TGTGCCAGCTCACCACGGGCGGGAGGGACAGATACGCAGTATTTT

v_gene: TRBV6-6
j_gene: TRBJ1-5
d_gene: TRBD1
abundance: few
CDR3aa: CASSYADRGPNQPQHF
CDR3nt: TGTGCCAGCAGTTACGCCGACAGGGGCCCGAATCAGCCCCAGCATTTT

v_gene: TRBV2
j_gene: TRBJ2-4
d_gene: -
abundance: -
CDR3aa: CASGDKLAKNIQYF
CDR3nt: TGTGCCAGCGGGGACAAGCTAGCCAAAAACATTCAGTACTTC

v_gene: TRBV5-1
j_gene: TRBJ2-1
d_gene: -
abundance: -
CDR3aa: CASSLGHNNNEQFF
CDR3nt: TGCGCCAGCAGCCTGGGACATAATAACAATGAGCAGTTCTTC